The TCR beta chain under discussion was sequenced for a study of blood T cell repertoires in COVID-19. Overall study: There were acute and convalescent COVID-19 samples, and they came from the United States, Italy and Spain.

Followed longitudinally, the Seattle patients had been enrolled during active infection. The CDR3 is made up of 17 amino acids. Germline loops: CDR1 LGHNA, CDR2 YNFKEQ. After removal of 4 bases from V and 7 bases from J, the junction contained 11 bases not matched to a gene. Original methodology: Estimation of nucleated cell counts was performed using reference gene primer amplification. Sequencing used immunoSEQ multiplex PCR; TCRdb keeps in-frame clones, though not all of them. For V, J and clone size, that table is used; D and trimming come from the DNA. The sample consists of approximately 200,000 clones, 80% to 85% of them appearing once.

This TCR was sampled from an elderly woman with COVID-19, enrolled during active disease. Sequencing used peripheral blood. This chain uses TRBV4-2 with TRBJ2-1; 12 positions agree with TRBD2. CDR3 DNA sequence: TGTGCCAGCAGCCTCACCTACGGGACTAGCGGGCTGAATGAGCAGTTCTTC. It is translated as CASSLTYGTSGLNEQFF.